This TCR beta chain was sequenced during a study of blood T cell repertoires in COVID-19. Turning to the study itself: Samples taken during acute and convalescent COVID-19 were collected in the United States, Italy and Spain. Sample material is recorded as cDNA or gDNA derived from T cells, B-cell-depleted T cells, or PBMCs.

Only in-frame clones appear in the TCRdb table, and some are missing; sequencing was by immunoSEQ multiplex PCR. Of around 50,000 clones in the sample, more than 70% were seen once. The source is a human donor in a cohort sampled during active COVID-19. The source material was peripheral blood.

The CDR3 here is CASSLRGTYTEAFF. The CDR3 DNA reads TGTGCCAGCAGTTTACGGGGGACCTACACTGAAGCTTTCTTT. The V call is TRBV27, the J call TRBJ1-1; weak D call: TRBD1 (5 bases). Trimming left V 2 bases short and J 3 bases short, with 10 bases between. The CDR3 sequence is 14 residues long. Germline lookup yields CDR1 MNHEY and CDR2 SMNVEV (reference sequence).